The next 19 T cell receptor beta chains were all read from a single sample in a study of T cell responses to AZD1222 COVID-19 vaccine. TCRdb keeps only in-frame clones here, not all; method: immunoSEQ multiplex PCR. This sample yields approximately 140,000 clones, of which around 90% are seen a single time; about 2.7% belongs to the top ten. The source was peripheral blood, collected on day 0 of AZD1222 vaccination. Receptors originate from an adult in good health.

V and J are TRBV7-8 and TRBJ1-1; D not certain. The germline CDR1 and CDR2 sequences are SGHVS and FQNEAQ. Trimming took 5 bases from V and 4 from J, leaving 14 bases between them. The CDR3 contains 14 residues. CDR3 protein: CASSPSRGSTEAFF. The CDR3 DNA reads TGTGCCAGCAGCCCGAGTCGGGGAAGCACTGAAGCTTTCTTT.

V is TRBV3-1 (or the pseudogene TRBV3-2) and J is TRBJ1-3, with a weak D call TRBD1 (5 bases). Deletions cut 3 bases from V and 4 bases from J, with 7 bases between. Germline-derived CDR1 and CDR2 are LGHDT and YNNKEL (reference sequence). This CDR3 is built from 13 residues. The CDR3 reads CASSQGLGNTIYF. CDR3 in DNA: TGTGCCAGCAGCCAGGGGCTCGGAAACACCATATATTTT.

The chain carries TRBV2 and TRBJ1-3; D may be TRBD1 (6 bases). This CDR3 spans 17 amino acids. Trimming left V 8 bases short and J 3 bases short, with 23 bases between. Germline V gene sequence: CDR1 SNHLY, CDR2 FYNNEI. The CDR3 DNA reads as TGTGCCAGCGACCTATCCGGAACGGGGGCGGATGGAAACACCATATATTTT. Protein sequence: CASDLSGTGADGNTIYF.

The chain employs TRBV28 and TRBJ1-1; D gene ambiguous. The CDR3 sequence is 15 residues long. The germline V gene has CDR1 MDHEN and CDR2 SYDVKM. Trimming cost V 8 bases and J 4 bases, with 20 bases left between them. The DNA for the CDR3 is TGTGCCAGCCGAACGGCCCCACCAGCGGGCACTGAAGCTTTCTTT. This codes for CASRTAPPAGTEAFF.

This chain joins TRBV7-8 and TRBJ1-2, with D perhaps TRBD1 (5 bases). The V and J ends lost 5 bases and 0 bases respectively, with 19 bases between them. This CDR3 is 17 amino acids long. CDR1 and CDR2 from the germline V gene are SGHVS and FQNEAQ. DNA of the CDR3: TGTGCCAGCAGCCGAGCCTCCGTTGGGGGGGCTAACTATGGCTACACCTTC. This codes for CASSRASVGGANYGYTF.

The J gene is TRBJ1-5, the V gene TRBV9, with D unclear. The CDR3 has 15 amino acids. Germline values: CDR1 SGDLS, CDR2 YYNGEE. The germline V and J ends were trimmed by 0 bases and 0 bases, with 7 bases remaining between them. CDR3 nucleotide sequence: TGTGCCAGCAGCGTAGAAGGATATAGCAATCAGCCCCAGCATTTT. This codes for CASSVEGYSNQPQHF.

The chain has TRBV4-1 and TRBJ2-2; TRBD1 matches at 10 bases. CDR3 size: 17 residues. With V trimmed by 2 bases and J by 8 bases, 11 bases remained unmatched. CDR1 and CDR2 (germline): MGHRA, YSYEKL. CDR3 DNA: TGCGCCAGCAGCCAAAGCCCCCGGGACAGGGGACGAGGGGAGCTGTTTTTT. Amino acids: CASSQSPRDRGRGELFF.

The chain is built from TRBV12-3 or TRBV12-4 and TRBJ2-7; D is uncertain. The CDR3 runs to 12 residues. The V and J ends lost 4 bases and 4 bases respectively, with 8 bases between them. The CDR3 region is CASSSDGYEQYF. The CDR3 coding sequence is TGTGCCAGCAGTTCCGACGGGTACGAGCAGTACTTC.

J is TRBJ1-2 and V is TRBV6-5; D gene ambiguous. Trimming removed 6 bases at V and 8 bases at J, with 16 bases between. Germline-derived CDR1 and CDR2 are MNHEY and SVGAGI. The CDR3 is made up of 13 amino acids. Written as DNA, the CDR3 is TGTGCCAGCAGAACTTACAGAGATGGGGGCTACACCTTC. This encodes CASRTYRDGGYTF.

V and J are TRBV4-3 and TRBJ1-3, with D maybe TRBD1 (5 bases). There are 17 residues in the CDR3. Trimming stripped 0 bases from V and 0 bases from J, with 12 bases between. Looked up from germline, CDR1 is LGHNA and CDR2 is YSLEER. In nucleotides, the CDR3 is TGCGCCAGCAGCCAAGACGGGACGCTGAGCTCTGGAAACACCATATATTTT. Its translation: CASSQDGTLSSGNTIYF.

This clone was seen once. The CDR3 region is CASSPSGRVGFQETQYF. The CDR3 DNA sequence: TGTGCCAGCAGCCCAAGCGGGAGGGTAGGATTCCAAGAGACCCAGTACTTC. The gene calls are TRBV7-6 and TRBJ2-5, with 10 bases identical to TRBD2. CDR3 length equals 17 residues. After removal of 5 bases from V and 1 base from J, the junction contained 10 bases not matched to a gene. Germline loops: CDR1 SGHVS, CDR2 FNYEAQ.

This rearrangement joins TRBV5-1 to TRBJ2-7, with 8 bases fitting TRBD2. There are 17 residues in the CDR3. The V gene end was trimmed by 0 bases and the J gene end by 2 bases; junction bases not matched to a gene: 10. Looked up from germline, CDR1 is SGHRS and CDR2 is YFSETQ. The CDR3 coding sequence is TGCGCCAGCAGCTTGGAGTGGGGTAGCGGGGCCCCCTACGAGCAGTACTTC. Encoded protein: CASSLEWGSGAPYEQYF.

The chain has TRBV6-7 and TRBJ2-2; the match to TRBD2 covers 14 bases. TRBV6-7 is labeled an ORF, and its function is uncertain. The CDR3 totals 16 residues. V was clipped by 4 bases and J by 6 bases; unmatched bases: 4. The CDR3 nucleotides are TGTGCCAGCAGTTTGGGACTAGCGGGAGTTCCCGGGGAGCTGTTTTTT. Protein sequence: CASSLGLAGVPGELFF.

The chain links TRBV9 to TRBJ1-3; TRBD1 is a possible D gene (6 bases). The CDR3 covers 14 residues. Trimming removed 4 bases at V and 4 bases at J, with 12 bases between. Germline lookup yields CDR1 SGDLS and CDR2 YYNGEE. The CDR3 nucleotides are TGTGCCAGCAGCACCACAGGGAGCGGAAACACCATATATTTT. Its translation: CASSTTGSGNTIYF.

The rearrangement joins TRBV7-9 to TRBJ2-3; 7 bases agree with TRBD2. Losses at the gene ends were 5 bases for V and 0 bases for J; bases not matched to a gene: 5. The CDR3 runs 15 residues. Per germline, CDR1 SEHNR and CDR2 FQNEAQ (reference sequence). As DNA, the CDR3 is TGTGCCAGCAGCGCCAGACTAGCCAGCACAGATACGCAGTATTTT. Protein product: CASSARLASTDTQYF.

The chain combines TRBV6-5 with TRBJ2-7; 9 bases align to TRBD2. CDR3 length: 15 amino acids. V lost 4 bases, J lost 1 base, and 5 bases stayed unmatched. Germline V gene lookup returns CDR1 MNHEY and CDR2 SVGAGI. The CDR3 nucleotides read TGTGCCAGCAGTTCGGGTAGCGGGGGATCCTACGAGCAGTACTTC. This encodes CASSSGSGGSYEQYF.

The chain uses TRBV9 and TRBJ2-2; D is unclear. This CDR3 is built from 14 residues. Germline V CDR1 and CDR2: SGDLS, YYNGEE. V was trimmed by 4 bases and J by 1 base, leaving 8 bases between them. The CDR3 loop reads CASSPPKNTGELFF. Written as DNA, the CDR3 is TGTGCCAGCAGCCCCCCTAAGAACACCGGGGAGCTGTTTTTT.

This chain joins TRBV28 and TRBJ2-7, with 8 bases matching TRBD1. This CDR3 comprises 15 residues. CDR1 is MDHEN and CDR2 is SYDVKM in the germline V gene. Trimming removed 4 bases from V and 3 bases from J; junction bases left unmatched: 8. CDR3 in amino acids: CASSSSATGGYEQYF. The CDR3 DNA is TGTGCCAGCAGTTCTTCCGCAACAGGGGGCTACGAGCAGTACTTC.

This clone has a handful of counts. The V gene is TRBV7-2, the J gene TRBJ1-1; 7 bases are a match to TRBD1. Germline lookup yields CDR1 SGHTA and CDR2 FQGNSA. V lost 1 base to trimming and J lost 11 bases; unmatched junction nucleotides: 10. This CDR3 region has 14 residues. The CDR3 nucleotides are TGTGCCAGCAGCTTAGGAGGAGTAGGGGGCATGGCTTTCTTT. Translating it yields CASSLGGVGGMAFF.